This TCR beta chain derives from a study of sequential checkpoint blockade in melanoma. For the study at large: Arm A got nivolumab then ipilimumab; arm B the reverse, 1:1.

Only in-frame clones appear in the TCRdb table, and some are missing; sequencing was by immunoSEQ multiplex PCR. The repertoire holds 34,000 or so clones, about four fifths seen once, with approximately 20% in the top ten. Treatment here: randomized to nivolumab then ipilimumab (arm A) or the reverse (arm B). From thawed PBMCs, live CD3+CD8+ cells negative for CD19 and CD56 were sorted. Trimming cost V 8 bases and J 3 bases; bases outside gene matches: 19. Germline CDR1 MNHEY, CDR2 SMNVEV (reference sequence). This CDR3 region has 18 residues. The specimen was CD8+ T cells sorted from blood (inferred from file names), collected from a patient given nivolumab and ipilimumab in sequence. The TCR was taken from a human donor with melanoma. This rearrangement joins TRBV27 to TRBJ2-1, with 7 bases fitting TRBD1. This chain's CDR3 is CASFGTLWEGQDYNEQFF. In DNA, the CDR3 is TGTGCCAGCTTTGGGACACTTTGGGAAGGACAGGACTACAATGAGCAGTTCTTC.